Listed below are T cell receptor beta chains from one sample, sequenced in a study of blood T cell repertoires in COVID-19. Produced via immunoSEQ multiplex PCR; TCRdb's table is partial and in-frame only. The sample lists around 72,000 clones; roughly 76% were seen once. Sequenced input: peripheral blood. The receptors come from a woman aged 70-85 years with acute or convalescent COVID-19. Each CDR3 is given with its conserved first and last residue. The D gene is left open where the match is weak. Only some rows state a clone size, as once, few, many or a class for expanded clones.

d_gene: .; len: 17; abundance: .; v_gene: TRBV19; j_gene: TRBJ2-2; CDR3aa: CASRISPGQGGAGELFF; CDR3nt: TGTGCCAGTAGGATATCGCCCGGACAGGGAGGGGCCGGGGAGCTGTTTTTT
d_gene: .; len: 14; abundance: .; v_gene: TRBV5-1; j_gene: TRBJ2-1; CDR3aa: CASSLWLTGNEQFF; CDR3nt: TGCGCCAGCAGCTTGTGGCTGACTGGCAATGAGCAGTTCTTC
d_gene: .; len: 15; abundance: .; v_gene: TRBV28; j_gene: TRBJ1-2; CDR3aa: CASSPRGPRNYGYTF; CDR3nt: TGTGCCAGCAGTCCCCGAGGCCCGAGGAACTATGGCTACACCTTC
d_gene: TRBD1; len: 13; abundance: .; v_gene: TRBV6-5; j_gene: TRBJ2-7; CDR3aa: CASSRGQGYEQYF; CDR3nt: TGTGCCAGCAGCCGAGGACAGGGGTACGAGCAGTACTTC
d_gene: .; len: 14; abundance: .; v_gene: TRBV5-1; j_gene: TRBJ2-5; CDR3aa: CASSRGGVQETQYF; CDR3nt: TGCGCCAGCAGCCGAGGGGGTGTCCAAGAGACCCAGTACTTC
d_gene: .; len: 14; abundance: few; v_gene: TRBV3-1/TRBV3-2; j_gene: TRBJ1-6; CDR3aa: CASSQAGYHSPLHF; CDR3nt: TGTGCCAGCAGCCAAGCGGGGTATCATTCACCCCTCCACTTT
d_gene: TRBD2; len: 17; abundance: few; v_gene: TRBV4-2; j_gene: TRBJ2-2; CDR3aa: CASSSSGLAGFTGELFF; CDR3nt: TGTGCCAGCAGCTCATCAGGGCTAGCGGGTTTCACCGGGGAGCTGTTTTTT
d_gene: .; len: 16; abundance: .; v_gene: TRBV18; j_gene: TRBJ2-3; CDR3aa: CASSPLERLETDTQYF; CDR3nt: TGTGCCAGCTCACCCCTCGAGCGCCTCGAGACAGATACGCAGTATTTT
d_gene: .; len: 13; abundance: .; v_gene: TRBV28; j_gene: TRBJ2-3; CDR3aa: CASSPHNTDTQYF; CDR3nt: TGTGCCAGCAGTCCCCACAATACAGATACGCAGTATTTT
d_gene: .; len: 12; abundance: .; v_gene: TRBV12-3/TRBV12-4; j_gene: TRBJ2-3; CDR3aa: CASSLSRNTQYF; CDR3nt: TGTGCCAGCAGTTTGTCTAGAAATACGCAGTATTTT
d_gene: .; len: 16; abundance: .; v_gene: TRBV19; j_gene: TRBJ1-5; CDR3aa: CASRPDRLTLNQPQHF; CDR3nt: TGTGCCAGTAGACCCGACAGGCTTACTCTCAATCAGCCCCAGCATTTT
d_gene: TRBD1; len: 15; abundance: few; v_gene: TRBV28; j_gene: TRBJ1-6; CDR3aa: CASSLPGTGNSPLHF; CDR3nt: TGTGCCAGCAGTTTACCCGGGACAGGGAATTCACCCCTCCACTTT
d_gene: .; len: 15; abundance: .; v_gene: TRBV12-1; j_gene: TRBJ1-5; CDR3aa: CASSPTGGWNQPQHF; CDR3nt: TGTGCCAGCAGCCCAACCGGGGGATGGAATCAGCCCCAGCATTTT
d_gene: TRBD1; len: 16; abundance: .; v_gene: TRBV19; j_gene: TRBJ2-2; CDR3aa: CASSLKWTGNTGELFF; CDR3nt: TGTGCCAGTAGCCTTAAATGGACAGGGAACACCGGGGAGCTGTTTTTT
d_gene: .; len: 12; abundance: .; v_gene: TRBV29-1; j_gene: TRBJ2-5; CDR3aa: CSVALGVKTQYF; CDR3nt: TGCAGCGTTGCCCTCGGGGTGAAGACCCAGTACTTC
d_gene: .; len: 16; abundance: .; v_gene: TRBV28; j_gene: TRBJ1-6; CDR3aa: CASSLGGVPYNSPLHF; CDR3nt: TGTGCCAGCAGTCTTGGGGGGGTACCTTATAATTCACCCCTCCACTTT
d_gene: TRBD1; len: 15; abundance: .; v_gene: TRBV10-1; j_gene: TRBJ2-1; CDR3aa: CASSRTGGNKNEQFF; CDR3nt: TGCGCCAGCAGTCGGACAGGGGGCAACAAAAATGAGCAGTTCTTC
d_gene: .; len: 13; abundance: .; v_gene: TRBV6-5; j_gene: TRBJ1-1; CDR3aa: CASRDTGNTEAFF; CDR3nt: TGTGCCAGCAGGGATACAGGGAACACTGAAGCTTTCTTT
d_gene: .; len: 15; abundance: .; v_gene: TRBV29-1; j_gene: TRBJ2-1; CDR3aa: CSVPLSSVSYNEQFF; CDR3nt: TGCAGCGTCCCGCTGTCTAGCGTTTCCTACAATGAGCAGTTCTTC
d_gene: .; len: 19; abundance: .; v_gene: TRBV7-6; j_gene: TRBJ2-7; CDR3aa: CASSSSLLAPGPGRREQYF; CDR3nt: TGTGCCAGCAGCTCCAGTCTACTAGCCCCGGGACCGGGCCGTAGAGAGCAGTACTTC
d_gene: .; len: 15; abundance: few; v_gene: TRBV19; j_gene: TRBJ1-5; CDR3aa: CASSIDTRNGQPQHF; CDR3nt: TGTGCCAGTAGTATTGACACTCGTAACGGCCAGCCCCAGCATTTT
d_gene: TRBD1; len: 14; abundance: .; v_gene: TRBV5-1; j_gene: TRBJ1-2; CDR3aa: CASSQGQSYYGYTF; CDR3nt: TGCGCCAGCAGCCAGGGACAGAGCTACTATGGCTACACCTTC
d_gene: TRBD1; len: 13; abundance: .; v_gene: TRBV2; j_gene: TRBJ1-1; CDR3aa: CASLGQENTEAFF; CDR3nt: TGTGCCAGCTTGGGACAGGAGAACACTGAAGCTTTCTTT
d_gene: .; len: 14; abundance: .; v_gene: TRBV5-1; j_gene: TRBJ1-1; CDR3aa: CASSFGGRDTEAFF; CDR3nt: TGCGCCAGCAGCTTTGGAGGGAGGGACACTGAAGCTTTCTTT
d_gene: .; len: 14; abundance: .; v_gene: TRBV19; j_gene: TRBJ1-5; CDR3aa: CASSIRGFDQPQHF; CDR3nt: TGTGCCAGTAGTATCAGAGGATTTGATCAGCCCCAGCATTTT
d_gene: TRBD2; len: 16; abundance: .; v_gene: TRBV19; j_gene: TRBJ2-2; CDR3aa: CASRPGTSGRSGELFF; CDR3nt: TGTGCCAGTAGGCCCGGGACTAGCGGGAGAAGCGGGGAGCTGTTTTTT
d_gene: .; len: 14; abundance: .; v_gene: TRBV27; j_gene: TRBJ1-2; CDR3aa: CASRTGSREWGYTF; CDR3nt: TGTGCCAGCCGTACAGGATCGCGGGAGTGGGGCTACACCTTC
d_gene: .; len: 12; abundance: .; v_gene: TRBV5-1; j_gene: TRBJ1-2; CDR3aa: CASNLGGNGYTF; CDR3nt: TGCGCCAGCAACCTGGGAGGAAATGGCTACACCTTC
d_gene: TRBD2; len: 17; abundance: many; v_gene: TRBV27; j_gene: TRBJ2-7; CDR3aa: CASSPTPAGVISYEQYF; CDR3nt: TGTGCCAGCAGTCCTACCCCAGCGGGAGTTATCTCCTACGAGCAGTACTTC
d_gene: TRBD1; len: 13; abundance: .; v_gene: TRBV27; j_gene: TRBJ2-5; CDR3aa: CASSGHRGETQYF; CDR3nt: TGTGCCAGCAGCGGACACAGGGGTGAGACCCAGTACTTC
d_gene: .; len: 14; abundance: .; v_gene: TRBV5-1; j_gene: TRBJ2-7; CDR3aa: CASSVNRAFYEQYF; CDR3nt: TGCGCCAGCAGCGTCAACAGGGCCTTCTACGAGCAGTACTTC
d_gene: TRBD2; len: 16; abundance: .; v_gene: TRBV7-3; j_gene: TRBJ2-1; CDR3aa: CASSLGAGVTYNEQFF; CDR3nt: TGTGCCAGCAGCTTAGGAGCGGGAGTCACCTACAATGAGCAGTTCTTC
d_gene: .; len: 15; abundance: .; v_gene: TRBV6-5; j_gene: TRBJ1-1; CDR3aa: CASSYTRRGNTEAFF; CDR3nt: TGTGCCAGCAGTTACACCCGGCGGGGAAACACTGAAGCTTTCTTT
d_gene: TRBD1; len: 15; abundance: .; v_gene: TRBV5-5; j_gene: TRBJ1-1; CDR3aa: CASRQRTGPNTEAFF; CDR3nt: TGTGCCAGCAGGCAAAGGACAGGACCGAACACTGAAGCTTTCTTT
d_gene: .; len: 16; abundance: .; v_gene: TRBV6-2/TRBV6-3; j_gene: TRBJ2-3; CDR3aa: CASSHGRTASQHTQYF; CDR3nt: TGTGCCAGCAGTCACGGCCGGACTGCCTCACAACATACGCAGTATTTT
d_gene: TRBD2; len: 15; abundance: .; v_gene: TRBV5-1; j_gene: TRBJ2-3; CDR3aa: CASSKAGGPVDTQYF; CDR3nt: TGCGCCAGCAGCAAAGCGGGAGGGCCGGTCGATACGCAGTATTTT
d_gene: TRBD1; len: 14; abundance: .; v_gene: TRBV28; j_gene: TRBJ1-2; CDR3aa: CASSHGQGNYGYTF; CDR3nt: TGTGCCAGCAGTCACGGACAGGGGAACTATGGCTACACCTTC
d_gene: .; len: 16; abundance: .; v_gene: TRBV25-1; j_gene: TRBJ1-1; CDR3aa: CASSEIGEGGKRKAFF; CDR3nt: TGTGCCAGCAGTGAAATAGGCGAGGGGGGGAAGAGGAAAGCTTTCTTT
d_gene: .; len: 15; abundance: .; v_gene: TRBV7-2; j_gene: TRBJ2-3; CDR3aa: CASSRLGAKGDTQYF; CDR3nt: TGTGCCAGCAGCCGCTTGGGGGCAAAAGGGGATACGCAGTATTTT
d_gene: .; len: 15; abundance: few; v_gene: TRBV10-3; j_gene: TRBJ2-7; CDR3aa: CAISESEQGKNEQYF; CDR3nt: TGTGCCATCAGTGAGTCGGAGCAGGGTAAGAACGAGCAGTACTTC
d_gene: TRBD2; len: 12; abundance: .; v_gene: TRBV6-5; j_gene: TRBJ2-5; CDR3aa: CASSPGGETQYF; CDR3nt: TGTGCCAGCAGCCCCGGGGGGGAGACCCAGTACTTC
d_gene: TRBD2; len: 15; abundance: .; v_gene: TRBV4-2; j_gene: TRBJ2-3; CDR3aa: CASSQNSGRKDTQYF; CDR3nt: TGTGCCAGCAGCCAGAATAGCGGGAGAAAGGATACGCAGTATTTT